This T cell receptor beta chain was documented in a study of blood T cell repertoires in COVID-19 (dated by TCRdb to the early 2020s). Study-level background: The collaborator samples originated in the United States, Italy and Spain and spanned the acute and convalescent phases of COVID-19. The prospective study material was composed of cDNA or gDNA derived from T cells, B-cell-depleted T cells, or PBMCs. Deeply sampled blood TCRbeta repertoires from subjects exposed to, actively infected with, or recovered from COVID-19 were included in the dataset. The repertoires were made available in a free public database intended to serve as a resource for research on the immune response to SARS-CoV-2. The samples were drawn from the first 160 participants of the ongoing ImmuneRACE study and from some 1,300 subjects provided by 6 global collaborators. Sample metadata almost always included a de-identified subject ID, COVID-19 status, age in years and sex. Where available, HLA class I and class II types were obtained from metadata supplied by the sample provider rather than from assay-based typing. General findings and caveats noted by the study authors: How much clinical and demographic metadata was included differed by source and by participant, and the metadata was provided uncurated.

A remark on this clone: This clone's antigen is unknown. The input lacks base qualities; no much larger clone sits a single base away.

Whole blood was collected in K2EDTA tubes by collaborating institutions according to the institutions' own protocols. For TCRbeta analysis, collaborators shipped samples as frozen whole blood, isolated PBMCs, or DNA extracted from either of those sample types. The CDR3 starts with the cysteine, ends with the phenylalanine, and has 12 residues. The CDR3 DNA has 36 bases and is translated from base 1. The V end loses 10 bases and the J end loses 2 bases, and a stretch of 11 bases separates them. CDR1 and CDR2 are read off the germline V gene as ENHRY and SYGVKD. The immunoSEQ Assay, a bias-controlled multiplex PCR, was used to amplify TCRbeta CDR3 regions from genomic DNA. For the original study's pipeline: The number of nucleated cells in each sample was estimated from the amplification of reference gene primers within the assay. Sequence reads were collapsed and filtered to measure the absolute abundance of every unique TCRbeta CDR3 rearrangement. For each sample, productive Simpson clonality was calculated as the square root of Simpson's diversity index across productive rearrangements. The source is immuneACCESS, and TCRdb retained only in-frame sequences with V and J called. Part of the clones is not carried over; for the studies checked, unresolved V genes explain less than half of this, and the remainder is unexplained. The V and J calls and clone size come from that table; D and trimming were worked out from the DNA. In this sample the table shows 130,000 to 150,000 clones, about 80% of which occur a single time. The ten largest clones take up approximately 2.9% of the sample.

This chain joins TRBV10-3 to TRBJ1-2; the D gene is perhaps TRBD1, on 5 matching bases. The sample comprised peripheral blood. The clonotype comes from a woman of 80 years or more with acute or convalescent COVID-19. The CDR3 has the sequence CATRQQNYGYTF. The DNA sequence is TGTGCCACCCGACAGCAAAACTATGGCTACACCTTC.